This T cell receptor (beta chain) was documented in a study of blood T cell repertoires in COVID-19. Study-level background: Acute and convalescent COVID-19 specimens originated in the United States, Italy and Spain. PBMCs, B-cell-depleted T cells, or T cells were the source of the cDNA or gDNA that made up the material.

Under the authors' procedure: Reference gene primer amplification in the assay estimated nucleated cell counts. The table came from immunoSEQ multiplex PCR; TCRdb's copy has only in-frame clones and leaves some out. V and J calls and clone size follow that table, whereas D and trimming were derived from the DNA. Among over 120,000 clones listed, around 80% were seen once. The CDR3 contains 16 residues. The ends were cut back, 0 bases at V and 7 bases at J, with 16 bases in the middle. Germline assignment: CDR1 LGHNA and CDR2 YNFKEQ. This TCR was sampled from a woman aged 55 to 70 with acute or convalescent COVID-19. The sample consisted of peripheral blood. This chain uses TRBV4-2 with TRBJ2-1; weak D call: TRBD1 (5 bases). The CDR3 loop is CASSQEGGGALNEQFF. In nucleotides, the CDR3 is TGTGCCAGCAGCCAAGAAGGCGGTGGGGCGCTGAATGAGCAGTTCTTC.